The 14 T cell receptor beta chains reported below all come from one sample, sequenced in a study of somatic mutations in cytotoxic T cells in rheumatoid arthritis. Here immunoSEQ multiplex PCR was the method, and the copy in TCRdb shows in-frame clones only, minus some. The repertoire holds some 14,000 clones, with under 80% as singletons. Sequencing used CD8+ T cells sorted from blood. The receptor source for this set is an adult with rheumatoid arthritis.

V gene TRBV7-8 combines with J gene TRBJ2-2; D uncertain. Trimming left V 4 bases short and J 2 bases short, with 8 bases between. The CDR3 length is 14 residues. Germline V CDR1 and CDR2: SGHVS, FQNEAQ. The CDR3 sequence is CASSSGPNTGELFF. The CDR3 nucleotides are TGTGCCAGCAGCTCCGGACCCAACACCGGGGAGCTGTTTTTT.

The rearrangement joins TRBV6-4 to TRBJ2-1, with 7 positions matching TRBD2. The germline V gene has CDR1 MRHNA and CDR2 SNTAGT. This CDR3 is 16 amino acids long. The trim removed 4 bases at V and 8 bases at J, leaving 14 bases unmatched. CDR3 sequence: CASSGEVAGESHEQFF. The CDR3 DNA is TGTGCCAGCAGTGGGGAGGTTGCGGGGGAGTCCCATGAGCAGTTCTTC.

V is TRBV7-9 and J is TRBJ2-3; no clear D. Trimming cost V 2 bases and J 5 bases, with 2 bases left between them. The CDR3 contains 11 residues. Germline V gives CDR1 SEHNR, CDR2 FQNEAQ (reference sequence). The CDR3 DNA is TGTGCCAGCAGCTTAATAGATACGCAGTATTTT. Its translation is CASSLIDTQYF.

In its sample, this clone was seen a few times. The J gene is TRBJ2-1, the V gene TRBV15; D remains ambiguous. From germline, CDR1 is LNHNV and CDR2 YYDKDF (reference sequence). The length of the CDR3 is 13 residues. V was pared by 5 bases and J by 7 bases, with 12 bases between. The CDR3 sequence: CATSSGHHNEQFF. CDR3 DNA: TGTGCCACCAGCTCGGGCCATCATAATGAGCAGTTCTTC.

This chain joins TRBV4-1 and TRBJ2-5, with no clear D. This CDR3 is built from 12 residues. Trimming took off 0 bases at V and 6 bases at J, with 5 bases between the two ends. CDR1 is MGHRA and CDR2 is YSYEKL in the germline V gene. The CDR3 here is CASSQDSKTQYF. In DNA, the CDR3 is TGCGCCAGCAGCCAAGATTCGAAGACCCAGTACTTC.

This clone came up once. The chain employs TRBV28 and TRBJ2-6; weak D call: TRBD2 (5 bases). The CDR3 contains 16 residues. From germline, CDR1 is MDHEN and CDR2 SYDVKM. The ends were cut back, 6 bases at V and 3 bases at J, with 15 bases in the middle. CDR3 nucleotides: TGTGCCAGCAGACCTGCGCTGGACTTTGGGGCCAACGTCCTGACTTTC. Amino acid sequence: CASRPALDFGANVLTF.

In regard to this clone: A junction boundary mismatches the germline segment, possibly from a read error. The chain carries TRBV5-3 and TRBJ1-2; D is unresolved. TRBV5-3 is sorted into the ORF group, with uncertain function. This CDR3 region has 14 residues. The CDR3 region has the DNA TGTGCCAGCAGCTTGGAGCGCGCTTCGGGAGGCTACACCTTC. Residues: CASSLERASGGYTF.

The V call is TRBV5-5, the J call TRBJ1-2; the D is unclear. V lost 2 bases and J lost 4, with 9 bases in between. CDR3 length: 13 amino acids. Germline assignment: CDR1 SGHKS and CDR2 YYEKEE (reference sequence). The CDR3 DNA sequence: TGTGCCAGCAGCTTTAGCGACTTCTATGGCTACACCTTC. This gives the protein CASSFSDFYGYTF. The full variable domain, rest sourced from reference TRBV5-5 and TRBJ1-2, is DAGVTQSPTHLIKTRGQQVTLRCSPISGHKSVSWYQQVLGQGPQFIFQYYEKEERGRGNFPDRFSARQFPNYSSELNVNALLLGDSALYLCASSFSDFYGYTFGSGTRLTVV.

The DNA of the CDR3 is TGTGCCAGCAGCTCCCAGGGGATGGGGGCTTTCTTT. This gives the protein CASSSQGMGAFF. The chain combines TRBV7-6 with TRBJ1-1, with a weak D call TRBD1 (6 bases). Germline V CDR1 and CDR2: SGHVS, FNYEAQ. The CDR3 is made up of 12 amino acids. The V end lost 4 bases, the J end lost 11 bases, and 14 bases lay between the germline ends.

This clone appeared once. The chain carries TRBV5-6 and TRBJ1-5, with a weak D call TRBD1 (5 bases). Germline loops: CDR1 SGHDT, CDR2 YYEEEE. V was shortened by 3 bases and J by 0 bases, with 19 bases between the two germline ends. This CDR3 is built from 18 residues. The CDR3 sequence: CASSSFREGLYSNQPQHF. DNA of the CDR3: TGTGCCAGCAGCTCCTTCAGGGAAGGGCTTTATAGCAATCAGCCCCAGCATTTT.

The chain couples TRBV4-2 to TRBJ2-5, with D unresolved. This CDR3 has 15 residues. The ends were cut back, 0 bases at V and 2 bases at J, with 10 bases in the middle. Germline values: CDR1 LGHNA, CDR2 YNFKEQ. This CDR3 is CASSQDFLPQETQYF. For the CDR3, the DNA is TGTGCCAGCAGCCAAGATTTTCTTCCTCAAGAGACCCAGTACTTC.

V is TRBV7-9 and J is TRBJ2-5; D is uncertain. The CDR3 sequence is 11 residues long. Trimming removed 5 bases at V and 5 bases at J, with 6 bases between. Germline V lookup: CDR1 SEHNR, CDR2 FQNEAQ (reference sequence). The CDR3 bases are TGTGCCAGCAGCGAGGTGGAGACCCAGTACTTC. Amino acids: CASSEVETQYF.

J is TRBJ2-3 and V is TRBV11-2, with 7 bases that match TRBD2. Germline CDR1 reads SGHAT; CDR2 reads FQNNGV. J gave up 1 base and V 2 bases, and 3 bases lay outside the gene matches. The CDR3 spans 15 residues. DNA of the CDR3: TGTGCCAGCAGCTTATATGCGGGAGGCACAGATACGCAGTATTTT. It translates to CASSLYAGGTDTQYF.

This clone was observed once. The chain links TRBV27 to TRBJ2-3; 9 bases line up with TRBD1. The CDR3 covers 16 residues. Trimming removed 7 bases from V and 3 bases from J; junction bases left unmatched: 11. Germline V gives CDR1 MNHEY, CDR2 SMNVEV (reference sequence). The CDR3 DNA sequence: TGTGCCAGCACAACACAGGGGGCGATTGGGACAGATACGCAGTATTTT. Translating gives CASTTQGAIGTDTQYF.